These T cell receptor beta chains were read from a single sample in a study of blood T cells in healthy people across ages. TCRdb passed the 5' RACE reads through MiXCR, listing each CDR3 protein once. The sample lists about 930,000 distinct CDR3 sequences; approximately 32% were seen once. This sample also appeared in a second study, on T cells of mothers and their children.

The specimen sequenced was blood. These TCRs come from a woman in her thirties or forties in good health. Each CDR3 is given with its conserved first and last residue. Each record gives: clone size, D gene, V gene, CDR3 length, J gene, CDR3 protein, CDR3 DNA. A D gene is named only where the DNA matches it firmly. Not every row has a clone size; where given, it reads once, few, many or a size class.

clone size: -; D gene: -; V gene: TRBV10-3; CDR3 length: 12; J gene: TRBJ2-7; CDR3 protein: CAIGTFNYEQYF; CDR3 DNA: TGTGCCATAGGGACATTTAACTACGAGCAGTACTTC
clone size: -; D gene: -; V gene: TRBV18; CDR3 length: 13; J gene: TRBJ1-2; CDR3 protein: CVSSPASGDGYTF; CDR3 DNA: TGTGTCAGCTCACCAGCCTCAGGAGACGGCTACACCTTC
clone size: -; D gene: -; V gene: TRBV5-8; CDR3 length: 14; J gene: TRBJ2-7; CDR3 protein: CASPHGQGLYEQYF; CDR3 DNA: TGTGCCAGCCCACATGGGCAGGGCCTCTACGAGCAGTACTTC
clone size: few; D gene: TRBD2; V gene: TRBV4-2; CDR3 length: 17; J gene: TRBJ2-5; CDR3 protein: CASSQGSLAGGTETQYF; CDR3 DNA: TGTGCCAGCAGCCAAGGGAGTCTAGCGGGGGGGACGGAGACCCAGTACTTC
clone size: few; D gene: -; V gene: TRBV7-2; CDR3 length: 13; J gene: TRBJ1-5; CDR3 protein: CASSGYRNQPRHF; CDR3 DNA: TGTGCCAGCAGCGGTTATCGCAATCAGCCCCGGCATTTT
clone size: many; D gene: TRBD1; V gene: TRBV7-9; CDR3 length: 14; J gene: TRBJ2-7; CDR3 protein: CASITTGGPYEQYF; CDR3 DNA: TGTGCCAGCATCACGACAGGGGGTCCCTACGAGCAGTACTTC
clone size: few; D gene: -; V gene: TRBV12-3/TRBV12-4; CDR3 length: 14; J gene: TRBJ1-1; CDR3 protein: CASTKNTGNTEAFF; CDR3 DNA: TGTGCCAGCACCAAAAACACGGGGAACACTGAAGCTTTCTTT
clone size: -; D gene: -; V gene: TRBV20-1; CDR3 length: 17; J gene: TRBJ1-1; CDR3 protein: CSARVSSNRQFIPEAFF; CDR3 DNA: TGCAGTGCTAGAGTGAGTAGTAATCGACAGTTCATCCCTGAAGCTTTCTTT
clone size: many; D gene: TRBD1; V gene: TRBV20-1; CDR3 length: 16; J gene: TRBJ1-6; CDR3 protein: CSATPGTGTYNSPLHF; CDR3 DNA: TGCAGTGCTACCCCCGGGACAGGGACGTATAATTCACCCCTCCACTTT
clone size: few; D gene: -; V gene: TRBV20-1; CDR3 length: 12; J gene: TRBJ2-1; CDR3 protein: CSGYTIHNEQFF; CDR3 DNA: TGCAGTGGGTACACAATTCACAATGAGCAGTTCTTC
clone size: few; D gene: TRBD2; V gene: TRBV20-1; CDR3 length: 15; J gene: TRBJ2-1; CDR3 protein: CSARGSSGGYNEQFF; CDR3 DNA: TGCAGTGCTAGAGGCTCTAGCGGGGGGTACAATGAGCAGTTCTTC
clone size: few; D gene: TRBD1; V gene: TRBV7-9; CDR3 length: 17; J gene: TRBJ1-4; CDR3 protein: CASSSGTGNFENEKLFF; CDR3 DNA: TGTGCCAGCAGCTCCGGGACAGGGAATTTTGAGAATGAAAAACTGTTTTTT
clone size: -; D gene: -; V gene: TRBV5-1; CDR3 length: 17; J gene: TRBJ1-5; CDR3 protein: CASSLGERGRGNQPQHF; CDR3 DNA: TGCGCCAGCAGCTTGGGCGAGCGGGGGCGCGGCAATCAGCCCCAGCATTTT
clone size: -; D gene: TRBD1; V gene: TRBV3-1; CDR3 length: 16; J gene: TRBJ1-4; CDR3 protein: CASSQDEKGASEKLFF; CDR3 DNA: TGTGCCAGCAGCCAAGATGAAAAGGGGGCTAGTGAAAAACTGTTTTTT
clone size: many; D gene: -; V gene: TRBV6-2/TRBV6-3; CDR3 length: 17; J gene: TRBJ2-5; CDR3 protein: CASSRLHRDLYQETQYF; CDR3 DNA: TGTGCCAGCAGTCGACTCCACAGGGACCTGTACCAAGAGACCCAGTACTTC
clone size: -; D gene: -; V gene: TRBV12-3/TRBV12-4; CDR3 length: 15; J gene: TRBJ1-5; CDR3 protein: CASSLGWGAFQPQHF; CDR3 DNA: TGTGCCAGCAGTTTAGGTTGGGGGGCGTTTCAGCCCCAGCATTTT
clone size: -; D gene: TRBD1; V gene: TRBV7-9; CDR3 length: 15; J gene: TRBJ1-5; CDR3 protein: CASSSDRGLNQPQHF; CDR3 DNA: TGTGCCAGCAGCTCCGACAGGGGGCTTAATCAGCCCCAGCATTTT
clone size: -; D gene: TRBD2; V gene: TRBV28; CDR3 length: 15; J gene: TRBJ2-1; CDR3 protein: CASRRLAEKYNEQFF; CDR3 DNA: TGTGCCAGCCGAAGACTAGCCGAAAAATACAATGAGCAGTTCTTC
clone size: many; D gene: -; V gene: TRBV15; CDR3 length: 16; J gene: TRBJ2-7; CDR3 protein: CATSRRPGQGLYEQYF; CDR3 DNA: TGTGCCACCAGCAGAAGACCCGGCCAGGGTCTTTACGAGCAGTACTTC
clone size: -; D gene: -; V gene: TRBV25-1; CDR3 length: 16; J gene: TRBJ2-3; CDR3 protein: CASSASSGSGTDTQYF; CDR3 DNA: TGTGCCAGCAGTGCCAGCTCGGGTAGCGGCACAGATACGCAGTATTTT
clone size: once; D gene: -; V gene: TRBV29-1; CDR3 length: 13; J gene: TRBJ2-1; CDR3 protein: CSVRWTTYNEQFF; CDR3 DNA: TGCAGCGTCCGATGGACGACCTACAATGAGCAGTTCTTC
clone size: many; D gene: TRBD1; V gene: TRBV29-1; CDR3 length: 12; J gene: TRBJ2-7; CDR3 protein: CSAEGDRSEQYF; CDR3 DNA: TGCAGCGCAGAAGGGGACAGGAGCGAGCAGTACTTC
clone size: many; D gene: TRBD1; V gene: TRBV5-1; CDR3 length: 18; J gene: TRBJ2-7; CDR3 protein: CASSLAGTGVKLSYEQYF; CDR3 DNA: TGCGCCAGCAGCTTGGCGGGGACAGGGGTCAAACTCTCCTACGAGCAGTACTTC
clone size: -; D gene: TRBD1; V gene: TRBV12-3/TRBV12-4; CDR3 length: 16; J gene: TRBJ2-7; CDR3 protein: CASSPRGTGVANEQYF; CDR3 DNA: TGTGCCAGCAGTCCAAGGGGGACAGGGGTGGCCAATGAGCAGTACTTC
clone size: many; D gene: -; V gene: TRBV25-1; CDR3 length: 15; J gene: TRBJ2-3; CDR3 protein: CASSGSGGTTDTQYF; CDR3 DNA: TGTGCCAGCAGTGGATCAGGGGGGACTACAGATACGCAGTATTTT
clone size: -; D gene: -; V gene: TRBV29-1; CDR3 length: 12; J gene: TRBJ1-2; CDR3 protein: CSVVVGNYGYTF; CDR3 DNA: TGCAGCGTCGTAGTAGGAAACTATGGCTACACCTTC
clone size: many; D gene: TRBD2; V gene: TRBV29-1; CDR3 length: 14; J gene: TRBJ2-4; CDR3 protein: CSVEDPASGGFQYF; CDR3 DNA: TGCAGCGTTGAAGATCCGGCTAGCGGGGGCTTTCAGTACTTC
clone size: many; D gene: TRBD1; V gene: TRBV7-3; CDR3 length: 12; J gene: TRBJ2-7; CDR3 protein: CASSSDRGEQYF; CDR3 DNA: TGTGCCAGCAGTTCTGACAGGGGCGAGCAGTACTTC
clone size: -; D gene: -; V gene: TRBV15; CDR3 length: 16; J gene: TRBJ1-2; CDR3 protein: CATSRDLRGADYGYTF; CDR3 DNA: TGTGCCACCAGCAGAGATCTACGGGGGGCGGACTATGGCTACACCTTC